This T cell receptor (beta chain) was found in a study of shared clonotypes between healthy human individuals. Naive CD8 cells, CD45RO-negative and positively selected for CCR7, excluded terminally differentiated effector memory CD45RA+ cells. HIV-negative, healthy adults without recent acute infections or vaccinations were the donors. For this clone: Its antigen is unidentified.

The CDR3 has 17 residues. The study, taken as a whole, reports: All-four-donor shared clonotypes had higher generation probabilities than non-shared clonotypes did.

Using roughly 200 ng DNA, 25,000 to 35,000 T cell genomes, the sorted-subset replicate PCRs were run. As processed by the authors: Owing to the provision of junction-only sequences devoid of quality scores by immunoSEQ, filtering differed. Only in-frame clones appear in the TCRdb table, and some are missing; sequencing was by immunoSEQ multiplex PCR. That table furnishes V, J and clone size, whereas the DNA furnished D and trimming. The sample includes about 2.2 million clones, about 93% seen only once; the top ten take around 1.7%. The chain employs TRBV21-1 and TRBJ2-3; the D call TRBD1 from the table was never checked on the DNA. TRBV21-1 is annotated as a pseudogene. The sample taken for sequencing was naive CD8+ T cells from PBMCs. The TCR comes from a man between 18 and 29 years old in good health. Some clones in this sample may be carry-over from other donors' samples. As DNA, the CDR3 is TGTGCCAGCAGCAGTCGAACAGGGGGGCCCATCACAGATACGCAGTATTTT. This translates into CASSSRTGGPITDTQYF.